The T cell receptor beta chain under discussion was sequenced for a study of blood T cell repertoires in COVID-19. For the study at large: The study drew acute and convalescent COVID-19 samples from the United States, Italy and Spain. PBMCs, B-cell-depleted T cells, or T cells provided the cDNA or gDNA that made up the material.

In the original analysis: Amplification of reference gene primers provided the estimated nucleated cell counts. Assay used: immunoSEQ multiplex PCR; TCRdb lists only in-frame clones, some missing. That table supplies the V and J calls and clone size; D and trimming were determined from the DNA. The sample shows roughly 250,000 clones, approximately 90% of them seen only once. V lost 6 bases, J lost 9 bases, and 12 bases lay in between. The CDR3 totals 11 residues. Germline values: CDR1 DFQATT, CDR2 SNEGSKA (reference sequence). The specimen sequenced was peripheral blood. The chain combines TRBV20-1 with TRBJ2-1; D might be TRBD1 (7 bases). The origin of this receptor is a woman between 35 and 50 years old with acute or convalescent COVID-19. The CDR3 DNA reads TGCAGTGCCCGGGGGACAGTTGAGCAGTTCTTC. Translation gives CSARGTVEQFF.